Following are 9 T cell receptor beta chains from one sample sequenced in a study of T cells in Graves' hyperthyroidism and ophthalmopathy. RNA transcripts gave rise to amplified TCR beta CDR3 regions. The HTBI primer set was used in a first-round RT-PCR of the TCR CDR3. TCRdb reanalysed the multiplex PCR reads using MiXCR and keeps one entry per CDR3 protein. The table has hundreds of thousands of distinct CDR3 sequences, 15% to 18% seen once; the top ten hold roughly 14%. Specimen: blood. These receptors were collected from a woman aged 18-30 years with Graves' hyperthyroidism.

This clonotype occurred many times. The chain combines TRBV2 with TRBJ2-7, with 9 bases fitting TRBD1. Trimming at V came to 8 bases and at J to 6 bases, leaving 8 bases not matched to a gene. This CDR3 region has 13 residues. Germline CDR1 and CDR2: SNHLY and FYNNEI. CDR3 nucleotides: TGTGCCAGCTCCGGGACAGGGCCTGGCGAGCAGTACTTC. It translates to CASSGTGPGEQYF.

The rearrangement links TRBV18 to TRBJ1-6; possibly TRBD1 for D (5 bases). The V end lost 0 bases, the J end lost 0 bases, and 9 bases lay between the germline ends. From germline, CDR1 is KGHSH and CDR2 LQKENI. There are 17 residues in the CDR3. The CDR3 loop reads CASSPPSGNSYNSPLHF. CDR3 sequence (DNA): TGTGCCAGCTCACCACCGTCAGGGAACTCCTATAATTCACCCCTCCACTTT.

This clonotype occurred a few times. The chain employs TRBV4-1 and TRBJ1-2; D is ambiguous. Germline V gives CDR1 MGHRA, CDR2 YSYEKL. The CDR3 totals 17 residues. V lost 1 base and J 2 bases, leaving 17 bases between the germline ends. CDR3 in DNA: TGCGCCAGCAGCCAAGCCTTCAGGAGGCAAGGCAACTATGGCTACACCTTC. Protein: CASSQAFRRQGNYGYTF.

The V call is TRBV20-1, the J call TRBJ1-2; D not certain. The CDR3 sequence is 13 residues long. Germline V CDR1 and CDR2: DFQATT, SNEGSKA (reference sequence). V dropped 7 bases and J dropped 1 base, with 13 bases sitting between them. The CDR3 here is CSVPAQNNYGYTF. CDR3 nucleotide sequence: TGCAGTGTACCAGCGCAGAATAACTATGGCTACACCTTC.

This clonotype has at least ten counts. The V and J genes are TRBV11-2 and TRBJ2-3, with D possibly TRBD2 on 5 matching bases. Germline V lookup: CDR1 SGHAT, CDR2 FQNNGV. The CDR3 has 14 amino acids. The V end was cut by 2 bases, the J end by 4 bases, with 10 bases between. CDR3 loop: CASSLNARADTQYF. For the CDR3, the DNA is TGTGCCAGCAGCTTAAATGCGCGGGCAGATACGCAGTATTTT.

This clonotype came up many times. The J gene is TRBJ1-2, the V gene TRBV6-1; D is unresolved. CDR3 length equals 15 residues. V was cut by 5 bases and J by 8 bases, with 21 bases left in between. CDR1 and CDR2 (germline): MNHNS, SASEGT. CDR3 nucleotide sequence: TGTGCCAGCAGTCCGCGGGCGGATGCGTTGGGGGGCTACACCTTC. Its protein is CASSPRADALGGYTF.

This clonotype was detected many times. The chain links TRBV10-3 to TRBJ2-1; tentative D call: TRBD2 (6 bases). Trimming removed 5 bases from V and 8 bases from J, with 10 bases in between. Germline CDR1 ENHRY, CDR2 SYGVKD. The CDR3 sequence is 12 residues long. The chain's CDR3 is CAISKEGDEQFF. Here the CDR3 DNA reads TGTGCCATCAGTAAGGAGGGCGATGAGCAGTTCTTC.

This clonotype was seen many times. This chain joins TRBV7-8 and TRBJ2-7, with 11 nucleotides matching TRBD1. Germline V gives CDR1 SGHVS, CDR2 FQNEAQ. J was trimmed by 5 bases and V by 4 bases; bases with no gene match: 7. The CDR3 extends over 15 amino acids. The CDR3 loop reads CASSSGQGAGHEQYF. CDR3 nucleotides: TGTGCCAGCAGCTCCGGACAGGGGGCTGGTCACGAGCAGTACTTC.

This clonotype was seen a handful of times. This may come from a read error, since a much larger clone is one base off. The chain combines TRBV2 with TRBJ2-2; D may be TRBD2 (7 bases). CDR3 size: 14 residues. The germline V gene has CDR1 SNHLY and CDR2 FYNNEI. Trimming stripped 9 bases from V and 5 bases from J, with 16 bases between. CDR3 nucleotides: TGTGCCAGTGGGGGGGCAGAGCAAACCGGGGAGCTGTTTTTT. Residues: CASGGAEQTGELFF.